These T cell receptor beta chains were read from a single sample in a study of blood T cell repertoires in COVID-19. Generated by immunoSEQ multiplex PCR, the TCRdb table keeps only in-frame clones and is missing some. This sample yields tens of thousands of clones, of which roughly 80% are seen a single time; 27% belongs to the top ten. Material: peripheral blood. The receptors derive from a human donor in a cohort sampled during active COVID-19. Each CDR3 is given with its conserved first and last residue. The D gene is left open where the match is weak. Clone size is not always given. Where it is, it says once, few, many or a class for expanded clones.

TRBD2,once,TRBV6-6,TRBJ2-3,CASSSPTSGGADTQYF,TGTGCCAGCAGTTCCCCGACTAGCGGGGGGGCAGATACGCAGTATTTT
-,-,TRBV9,TRBJ1-1,CASSLRPGDPEAFF,TGTGCCAGCAGCCTAAGACCAGGGGATCCTGAAGCTTTCTTT
-,-,TRBV10-2,TRBJ1-2,CASSGVQAANYGYTF,TGCGCCAGCAGTGGGGTACAGGCGGCTAACTATGGCTACACCTTC
-,-,TRBV27,TRBJ2-1,CASSLSGDNEQFF,TGTGCCAGCAGTTTATCAGGGGACAATGAGCAGTTCTTC
TRBD1,-,TRBV15,TRBJ2-7,CATSREGRRDRANEQYF,TGTGCCACCAGCAGAGAGGGGCGTAGGGACAGGGCCAACGAGCAGTACTTC
-,-,TRBV3-1/TRBV3-2,TRBJ1-1,CASRSGVAAFF,TGTGCCAGCAGATCAGGGGTGGCAGCTTTCTTT
-,once,TRBV5-5,TRBJ2-5,CASSLERGAPETQYF,TGTGCCAGCAGCTTGGAGAGAGGAGCGCCCGAGACCCAGTACTTC
TRBD2,-,TRBV7-8,TRBJ2-1,CASSLTTSGGISYNEQFF,TGTGCCAGCAGCTTAACCACTAGCGGGGGAATCTCCTACAATGAGCAGTTCTTC
-,-,TRBV3-1/TRBV3-2,TRBJ1-1,CASSQARYGGGTEAFF,TGTGCCAGCAGCCAAGCAAGGTACGGGGGGGGCACTGAAGCTTTCTTT
-,-,TRBV28,TRBJ2-1,CASSRYRSREQFF,TGTGCCAGCAGCAGATACAGGTCCCGTGAGCAGTTCTTC
-,-,TRBV20-1,TRBJ2-5,CSASGAGQETQYF,TGCAGTGCTAGTGGGGCGGGTCAAGAGACCCAGTACTTC
TRBD1,-,TRBV7-3,TRBJ2-1,CASSLRVGTGGYNEQFF,TGTGCCAGCAGCTTAAGGGTTGGGACAGGGGGCTACAATGAGCAGTTCTTC
-,-,TRBV6-2/TRBV6-3,TRBJ2-3,CASSFGGRADTQYF,TGTGCCAGCAGTTTCGGGGGACGAGCAGATACGCAGTATTTT
TRBD1,-,TRBV18,TRBJ2-5,CASSPPDRVETQYF,TGTGCCAGCTCACCCCCGGACAGGGTGGAGACCCAGTACTTC
TRBD1,-,TRBV7-3,TRBJ1-4,CASSATGGTNEKLFF,TGTGCCAGCAGCGCTACAGGGGGAACTAATGAAAAACTGTTTTTT
TRBD1,-,TRBV7-2,TRBJ2-1,CASSFGQANEQFF,TGTGCCAGCAGCTTTGGACAGGCCAATGAGCAGTTCTTC
-,-,TRBV12-1,TRBJ1-6,CASSFDWGGRNSPLHF,TGTGCCAGCAGCTTTGATTGGGGGGGGCGGAATTCACCCCTCCACTTT
TRBD1,once,TRBV7-3,TRBJ2-3,CASSRGTQGWDTDTQYF,TGTGCCAGCAGCAGGGGGACACAGGGGTGGGACACAGATACGCAGTATTTT
-,-,TRBV7-9,TRBJ1-1,CASSRSSAEAFF,TGTGCCAGCAGCCGGAGTTCGGCTGAAGCTTTCTTT
TRBD1,-,TRBV7-2,TRBJ2-3,CASKRQGFTDTQYF,TGTGCCAGCAAAAGACAGGGTTTCACAGATACGCAGTATTTT
-,-,TRBV9,TRBJ1-3,CASSVNPVSRIPRPGNTIYF,TGTGCCAGCAGCGTAAATCCCGTATCCCGTATCCCGAGGCCTGGAAACACCATATATTTT
TRBD1,-,TRBV3-1/TRBV3-2,TRBJ2-5,CASSRDRQETQYF,TGTGCCAGCAGCCGGGACAGACAAGAGACCCAGTACTTC
-,-,TRBV7-9,TRBJ1-2,CASSLNRANYGYTF,TGTGCCAGCAGCTTAAACAGGGCTAACTATGGCTACACCTTC
-,-,TRBV3-1/TRBV3-2,TRBJ2-7,CASSQNRWASEQYF,TGTGCCAGCAGCCAGAACCGCTGGGCTTCCGAGCAGTACTTC
TRBD1,-,TRBV5-1,TRBJ1-5,CASSPTGGSNQPQHF,TGCGCCAGCAGCCCGACAGGGGGAAGCAATCAGCCCCAGCATTTT
-,-,TRBV7-9,TRBJ1-1,CASSLGRNTEAFF,TGTGCCAGCAGCTTAGGCAGGAACACTGAAGCTTTCTTT
-,-,TRBV3-1/TRBV3-2,TRBJ1-2,CASSQRTAGYTF,TGTGCCAGCAGCCAGCGGACCGCGGGTTACACCTTC
-,-,TRBV2,TRBJ1-3,CASSEQGEGNTIYF,TGTGCCAGCAGTGAACAGGGTGAAGGAAACACCATATATTTT
-,-,TRBV2,TRBJ1-2,CASSATEFYTF,TGTGCCAGCAGTGCTACCGAGTTCTACACCTTC
-,-,TRBV6-5,TRBJ2-5,CASSYSTSNQETQYF,TGTGCCAGCAGTTACTCGACTTCCAACCAAGAGACCCAGTACTTC
TRBD1,few,TRBV3-1/TRBV3-2,TRBJ1-2,CASSPNPFTGVYGYTF,TGTGCCAGCAGCCCGAACCCCTTTACAGGGGTCTATGGCTACACCTTC
TRBD2,-,TRBV9,TRBJ2-1,CASTVESGGSYNEQFF,TGTGCCAGCACCGTGGAGTCGGGGGGCTCCTACAATGAGCAGTTCTTC
TRBD2,-,TRBV29-1,TRBJ2-7,CSARTSGAYEQYF,TGCAGCGCCCGGACTAGCGGAGCCTACGAGCAGTACTTC
TRBD1,-,TRBV18,TRBJ2-7,CASSLPDRASYEQYF,TGTGCCAGCTCCCTCCCAGACAGGGCCTCCTACGAGCAGTACTTC
-,few,TRBV7-8,TRBJ2-1,CASSYNRDLYNEQFF,TGTGCCAGCAGCTATAACCGGGACTTATACAATGAGCAGTTCTTC
-,-,TRBV19,TRBJ1-1,CASSGRGKGNTEAFF,TGTGCCAGTAGTGGCAGGGGAAAAGGGAACACTGAAGCTTTCTTT
TRBD1,-,TRBV4-1,TRBJ1-1,CASSLWTGENTEAFF,TGCGCCAGCAGCCTTTGGACAGGGGAGAACACTGAAGCTTTCTTT